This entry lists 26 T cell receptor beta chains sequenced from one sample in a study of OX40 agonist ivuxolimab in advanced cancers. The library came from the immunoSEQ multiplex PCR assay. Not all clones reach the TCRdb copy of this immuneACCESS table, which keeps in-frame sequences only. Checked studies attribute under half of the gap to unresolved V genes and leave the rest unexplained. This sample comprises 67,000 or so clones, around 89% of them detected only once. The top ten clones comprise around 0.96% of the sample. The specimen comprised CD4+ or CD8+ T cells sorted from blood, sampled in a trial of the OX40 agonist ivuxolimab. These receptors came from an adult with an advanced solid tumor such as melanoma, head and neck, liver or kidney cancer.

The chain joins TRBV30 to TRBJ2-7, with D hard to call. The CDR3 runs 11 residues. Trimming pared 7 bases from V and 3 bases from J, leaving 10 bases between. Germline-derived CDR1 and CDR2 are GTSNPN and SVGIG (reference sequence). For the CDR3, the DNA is TGTGCCTTGACCCTTCTCTACGAGCAGTACTTC. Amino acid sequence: CALTLLYEQYF.

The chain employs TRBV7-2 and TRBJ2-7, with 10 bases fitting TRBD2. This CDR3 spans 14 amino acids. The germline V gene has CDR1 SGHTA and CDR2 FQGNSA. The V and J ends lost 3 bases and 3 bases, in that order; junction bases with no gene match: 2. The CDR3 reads CASSFSGGDYEQYF. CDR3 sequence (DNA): TGTGCCAGCAGCTTCAGCGGGGGGGACTACGAGCAGTACTTC.

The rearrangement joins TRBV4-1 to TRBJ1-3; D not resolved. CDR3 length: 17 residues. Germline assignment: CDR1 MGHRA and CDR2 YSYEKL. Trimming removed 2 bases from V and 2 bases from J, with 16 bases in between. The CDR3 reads CASSQLQLTVTGNTIYF. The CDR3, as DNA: TGCGCCAGCAGCCAACTGCAGTTGACGGTGACTGGAAACACCATATATTTT.

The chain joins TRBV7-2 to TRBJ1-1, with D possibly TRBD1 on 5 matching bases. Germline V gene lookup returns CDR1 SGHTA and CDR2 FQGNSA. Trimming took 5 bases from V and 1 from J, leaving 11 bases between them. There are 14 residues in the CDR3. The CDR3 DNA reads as TGTGCCAGCAGCAGGGCGACAGAGAACACTGAAGCTTTCTTT. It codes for CASSRATENTEAFF.

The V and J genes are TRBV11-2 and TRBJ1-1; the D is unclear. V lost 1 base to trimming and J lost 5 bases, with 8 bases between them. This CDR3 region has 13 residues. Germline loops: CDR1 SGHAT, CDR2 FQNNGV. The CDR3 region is CASSLGEETEAFF. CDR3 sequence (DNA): TGTGCCAGCAGCTTAGGAGAGGAGACTGAAGCTTTCTTT.

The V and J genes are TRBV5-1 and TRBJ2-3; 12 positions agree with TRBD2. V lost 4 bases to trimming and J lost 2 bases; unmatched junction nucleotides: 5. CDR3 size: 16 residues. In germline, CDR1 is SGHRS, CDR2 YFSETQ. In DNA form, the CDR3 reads TGCGCCAGCAGCCCAGGACTAGCGGGGCTCACAGATACGCAGTATTTT. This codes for CASSPGLAGLTDTQYF.

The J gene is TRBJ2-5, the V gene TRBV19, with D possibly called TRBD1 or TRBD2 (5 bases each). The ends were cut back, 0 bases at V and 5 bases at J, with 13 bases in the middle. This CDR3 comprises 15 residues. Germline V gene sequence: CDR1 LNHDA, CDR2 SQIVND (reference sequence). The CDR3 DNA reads TGTGCCAGTAGTATAGATCTGGGGGAGTGGGAGACCCAGTACTTC. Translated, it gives CASSIDLGEWETQYF.

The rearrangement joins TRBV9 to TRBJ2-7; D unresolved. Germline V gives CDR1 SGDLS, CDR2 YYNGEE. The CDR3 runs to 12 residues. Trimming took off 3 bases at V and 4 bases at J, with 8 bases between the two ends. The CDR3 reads CASSANLYEQYF. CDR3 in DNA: TGTGCCAGCAGCGCCAACTTATACGAGCAGTACTTC. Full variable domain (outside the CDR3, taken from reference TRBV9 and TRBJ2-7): DSGVTQTPKHLITATGQRVTLRCSPRSGDLSVYWYQQSLDQGLQFLIQYYNGEERAKGNILERFSAQQFPDLHSELNLSSLELGDSALYFCASSANLYEQYFGPGTRLTVT.

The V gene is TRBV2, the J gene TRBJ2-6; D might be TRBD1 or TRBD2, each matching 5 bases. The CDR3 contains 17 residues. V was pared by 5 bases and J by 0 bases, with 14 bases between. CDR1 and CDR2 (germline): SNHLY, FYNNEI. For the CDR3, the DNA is TGTGCCAGCAGTCGGGACGGTGGTAGCTCTGGGGCCAACGTCCTGACTTTC. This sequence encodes CASSRDGGSSGANVLTF.

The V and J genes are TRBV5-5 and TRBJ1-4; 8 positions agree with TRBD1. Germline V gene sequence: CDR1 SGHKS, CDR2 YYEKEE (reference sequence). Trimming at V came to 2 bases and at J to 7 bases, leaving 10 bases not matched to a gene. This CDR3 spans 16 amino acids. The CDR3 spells CASSLTTGEGGEKLFF. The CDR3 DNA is TGTGCCAGCAGCTTAACGACAGGGGAGGGGGGTGAAAAACTGTTTTTT.

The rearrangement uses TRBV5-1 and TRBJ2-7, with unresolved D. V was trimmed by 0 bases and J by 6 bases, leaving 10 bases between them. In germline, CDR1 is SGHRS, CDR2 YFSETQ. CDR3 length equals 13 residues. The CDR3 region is CASSLEGFREQYF. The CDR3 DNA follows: TGCGCCAGCAGCTTGGAGGGCTTCCGCGAGCAGTACTTC.

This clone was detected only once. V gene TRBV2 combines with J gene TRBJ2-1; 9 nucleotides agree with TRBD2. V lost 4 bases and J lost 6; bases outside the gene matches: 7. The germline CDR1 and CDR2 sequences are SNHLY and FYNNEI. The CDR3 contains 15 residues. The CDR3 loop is CASSVLREGSNEQFF. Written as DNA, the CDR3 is TGTGCCAGCAGTGTTTTGCGGGAGGGCTCCAATGAGCAGTTCTTC. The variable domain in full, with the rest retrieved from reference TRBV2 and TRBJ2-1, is EPEVTQTPSHQVTQMGQEVILRCVPISNHLYFYWYRQILGQKVEFLVSFYNNEISEKSEIFDDQFSVERPDGSNFTLKIRSTKLEDSAMYFCASSVLREGSNEQFFGPGTRLTVL.

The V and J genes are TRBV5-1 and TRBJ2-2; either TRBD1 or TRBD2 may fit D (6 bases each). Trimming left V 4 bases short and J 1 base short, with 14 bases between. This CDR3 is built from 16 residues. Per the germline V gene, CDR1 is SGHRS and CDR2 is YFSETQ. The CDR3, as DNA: TGCGCCAGCAGCCCCCACGGGGGCCTGAACACCGGGGAGCTGTTTTTT. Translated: CASSPHGGLNTGELFF.

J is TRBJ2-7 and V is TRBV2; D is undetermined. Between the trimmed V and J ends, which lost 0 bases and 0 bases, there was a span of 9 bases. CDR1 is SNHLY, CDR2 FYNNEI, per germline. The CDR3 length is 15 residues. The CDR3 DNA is TGTGCCAGCAGTGAAGCCCTCCAAATCTCCTACGAGCAGTACTTC. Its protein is CASSEALQISYEQYF.

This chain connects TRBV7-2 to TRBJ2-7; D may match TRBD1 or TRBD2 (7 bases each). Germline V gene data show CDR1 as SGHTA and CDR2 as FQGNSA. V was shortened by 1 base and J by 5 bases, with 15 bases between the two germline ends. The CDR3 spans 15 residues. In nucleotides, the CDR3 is TGTGCCAGCAGCTTAGAAGCGGGACAGTATAACGAGCAGTACTTC. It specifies CASSLEAGQYNEQYF.

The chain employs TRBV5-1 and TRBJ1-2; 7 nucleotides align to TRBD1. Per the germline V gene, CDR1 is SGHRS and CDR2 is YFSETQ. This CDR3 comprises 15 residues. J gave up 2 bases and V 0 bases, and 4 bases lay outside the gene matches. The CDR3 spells CASSLEGGQNYGYTF. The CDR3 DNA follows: TGCGCCAGCAGCTTGGAGGGGGGACAGAACTATGGCTACACCTTC.

The CDR3 DNA reads TGTGCCAGTTCTTGGGGGGACAGTCAGCCCCAGCATTTT. Protein: CASSWGDSQPQHF. V and J are TRBV19 and TRBJ1-5; 7 bases are shared with TRBD1. Germline V gene sequence: CDR1 LNHDA, CDR2 SQIVND (reference sequence). The junction had 7 bases not matched to a gene; V was cut back by 8 bases and J by 6 bases. There are 13 residues in the CDR3.

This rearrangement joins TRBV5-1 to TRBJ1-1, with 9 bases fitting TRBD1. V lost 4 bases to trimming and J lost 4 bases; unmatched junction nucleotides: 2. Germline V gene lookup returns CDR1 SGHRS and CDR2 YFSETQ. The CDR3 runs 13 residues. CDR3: CASSVGQGTEAFF. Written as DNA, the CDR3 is TGCGCCAGCAGCGTGGGACAGGGCACTGAAGCTTTCTTT.

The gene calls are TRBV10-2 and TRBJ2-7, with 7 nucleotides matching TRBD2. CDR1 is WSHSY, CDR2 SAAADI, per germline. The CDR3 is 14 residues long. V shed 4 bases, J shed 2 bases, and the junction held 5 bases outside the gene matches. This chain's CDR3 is CASSVSGPTYEQYF. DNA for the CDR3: TGCGCCAGCAGTGTTAGCGGGCCAACCTACGAGCAGTACTTC.

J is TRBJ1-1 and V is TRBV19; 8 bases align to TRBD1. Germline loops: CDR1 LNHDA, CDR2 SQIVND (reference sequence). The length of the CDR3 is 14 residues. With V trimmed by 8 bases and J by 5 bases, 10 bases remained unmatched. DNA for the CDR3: TGTGCCAGTGGACAGGGATTCTCAGGGACTGAAGCTTTCTTT. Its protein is CASGQGFSGTEAFF.

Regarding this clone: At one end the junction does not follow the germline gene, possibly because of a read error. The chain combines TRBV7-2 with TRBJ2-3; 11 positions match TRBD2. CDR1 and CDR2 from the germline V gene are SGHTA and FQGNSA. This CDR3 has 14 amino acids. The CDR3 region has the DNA TGTGCCAGCAGCCTAGCGGGGGGCATTAGTACGCAGTATTTT. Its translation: CASSLAGGISTQYF.

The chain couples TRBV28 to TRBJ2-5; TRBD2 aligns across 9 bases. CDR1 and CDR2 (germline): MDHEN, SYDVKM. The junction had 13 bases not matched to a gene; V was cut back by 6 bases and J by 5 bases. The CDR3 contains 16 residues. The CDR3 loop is CASRPQIAGEGETQYF. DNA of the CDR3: TGTGCCAGCAGACCCCAAATAGCGGGAGAGGGGGAGACCCAGTACTTC. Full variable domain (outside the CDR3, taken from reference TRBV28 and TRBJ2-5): DVKVTQSSRYLVKRTGEKVFLECVQDMDHENMFWYRQDPGLGLRLIYFSYDVKMKEKGDIPEGYSVSREKKERFSLILESASTNQTSMYLCASRPQIAGEGETQYFGPGTRLLVL.

The CDR3 sequence is CSVYRLALPDTQYF. The CDR3 nucleotides are TGCAGCGTTTATCGATTAGCCCTACCCGATACGCAGTATTTT. This chain connects TRBV29-1 to TRBJ2-3; D unclear. CDR1 and CDR2 (germline): SQVTM, ANQGSEA. V was cut by 5 bases and J by 6 bases, with 18 bases left in between. CDR3 length: 14 amino acids.

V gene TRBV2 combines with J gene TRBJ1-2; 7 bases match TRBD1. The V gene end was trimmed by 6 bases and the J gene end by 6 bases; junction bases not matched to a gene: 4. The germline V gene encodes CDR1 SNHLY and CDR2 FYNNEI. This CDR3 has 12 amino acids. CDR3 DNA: TGTGCCAGCAGCAAAACAGGGGATGGCTACACCTTC. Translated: CASSKTGDGYTF.

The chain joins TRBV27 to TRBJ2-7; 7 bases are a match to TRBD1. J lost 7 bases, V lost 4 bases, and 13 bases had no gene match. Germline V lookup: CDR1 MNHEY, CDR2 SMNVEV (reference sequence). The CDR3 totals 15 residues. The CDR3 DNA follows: TGTGCCAGCAGTTCACAGGGGCCGGAGCCTGGTGAGCAGTACTTC. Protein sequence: CASSSQGPEPGEQYF.

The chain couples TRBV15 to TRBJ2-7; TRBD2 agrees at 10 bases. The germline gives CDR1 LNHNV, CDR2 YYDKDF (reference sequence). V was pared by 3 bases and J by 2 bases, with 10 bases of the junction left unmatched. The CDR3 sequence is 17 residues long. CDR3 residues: CATSSNILAGEAYEQYF. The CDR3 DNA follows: TGTGCCACCAGCAGCAACATTCTAGCGGGGGAGGCCTACGAGCAGTACTTC.